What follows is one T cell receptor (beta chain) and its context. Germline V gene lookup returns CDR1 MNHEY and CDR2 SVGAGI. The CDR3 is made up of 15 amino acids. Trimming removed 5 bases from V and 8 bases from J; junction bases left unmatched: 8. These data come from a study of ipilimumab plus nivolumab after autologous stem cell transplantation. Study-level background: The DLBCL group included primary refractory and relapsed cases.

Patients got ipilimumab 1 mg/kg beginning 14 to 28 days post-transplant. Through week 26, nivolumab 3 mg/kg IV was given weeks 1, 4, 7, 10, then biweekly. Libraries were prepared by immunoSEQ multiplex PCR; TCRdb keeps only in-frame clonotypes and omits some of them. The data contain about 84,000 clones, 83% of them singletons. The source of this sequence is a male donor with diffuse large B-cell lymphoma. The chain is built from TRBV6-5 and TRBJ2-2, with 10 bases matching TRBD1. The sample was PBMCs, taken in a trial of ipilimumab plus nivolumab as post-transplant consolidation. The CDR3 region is CASSRDRGSKGELFF. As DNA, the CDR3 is TGTGCCAGCAGTCGGGACAGGGGTTCTAAGGGGGAGCTGTTTTTT.